This T cell receptor (beta chain) is drawn from a study of blood T cell repertoires in COVID-19. For the study at large: Samples came from the United States, Italy and Spain, spanning acute and convalescent COVID-19. T cells, B-cell-depleted T cells, or PBMCs provided the cDNA or gDNA that served as material.

CDR1 is SEHNR and CDR2 is FQNEAQ in the germline V gene (reference sequence). With 4 bases clipped from V and 4 bases from J, the junction kept 7 bases outside the gene matches. The length of the CDR3 is 15 residues. Original data processing: By means of reference gene primer amplification, nucleated cell counts were estimated. TCRdb's copy holds only in-frame clones and misses some; the assay was immunoSEQ multiplex PCR. That table furnishes V, J and clone size, whereas the DNA furnished D and trimming. Of roughly 97,000 clones listed, about 86% are singletons. This TCR was recovered from a woman older than 75 with active or convalescent COVID-19. V and J are TRBV7-9 and TRBJ1-5; 7 bases align to TRBD1. Sequencing used peripheral blood. CDR3 DNA sequence: TGTGCCAGCAGCTCTTTCTCGGGACAGAATCAGCCCCAGCATTTT. Amino acid sequence: CASSSFSGQNQPQHF.